Listed here are 22 T cell receptor beta chains from one sample, sequenced in a study of cytomegalovirus exposure and HLA in healthy donors. Clones were read by immunoSEQ multiplex PCR, and TCRdb kept only the in-frame ones, dropping some. The sample holds approximately 270,000 clones, 85% to 90% seen once. Sequenced material: PBMCs. The receptors originated from a woman under 30 in good health and CMV-seronegative.

The chain links TRBV10-1 to TRBJ2-4; D may be TRBD1 (5 bases). The ends were cut back, 2 bases at V and 0 bases at J, with 11 bases in the middle. Germline-derived CDR1 and CDR2 are WNHNN and SYGVQD (reference sequence). This CDR3 contains 16 residues. CDR3 DNA: TGCGCCAGCAGTGAGCAGGGCACCTTAGCCAAAAACATTCAGTACTTC. As protein: CASSEQGTLAKNIQYF.

The CDR3 protein is CASSLDPAGGSYEQYF. CDR3 coding DNA: TGCGCCAGCAGCTTGGACCCAGCGGGGGGGTCCTACGAGCAGTACTTC. The chain uses TRBV5-1 and TRBJ2-7, with 10 nucleotides matching TRBD2. Germline CDR1 and CDR2: SGHRS and YFSETQ. The CDR3 is 16 residues long. The junction had 4 bases not matched to a gene; V was cut back by 0 bases and J by 1 base. The variable domain in full, with the rest retrieved from reference TRBV5-1 and TRBJ2-7, is KAGVTQTPRYLIKTRGQQVTLSCSPISGHRSVSWYQQTPGQGLQFLFEYFSETQRNKGNFPGRFSGRQFSNSRSEMNVSTLELGDSALYLCASSLDPAGGSYEQYFGPGTRLTVT.

The chain couples TRBV18 to TRBJ2-3, with 9 bases aligning to TRBD2. V lost 4 bases and J lost 2; bases outside the gene matches: 16. Germline V gene data show CDR1 as KGHSH and CDR2 as LQKENI. The CDR3 sequence is 19 residues long. CDR3 in amino acids: CASSRVAGDLIRFTDTQYF. In DNA, the CDR3 is TGTGCCAGCTCACGGGTAGCGGGGGACCTGATACGATTCACAGATACGCAGTATTTT.

The chain is built from TRBV9 and TRBJ2-1; 7 bases fit TRBD1. Per germline, CDR1 SGDLS and CDR2 YYNGEE. Germline trimming cut 0 bases from V and 6 bases from J; bases unmatched to any gene: 18. The CDR3 consists of 19 residues. The CDR3 coding sequence is TGTGCCAGCAGCGTAGAAGGTGGTTCGACAGGGCCGACCCTCAATGAGCAGTTCTTC. Protein sequence: CASSVEGGSTGPTLNEQFF.

The rearrangement uses TRBV27 and TRBJ1-5, with D possibly being TRBD1 (6 bases). CDR3 length equals 18 residues. V was trimmed by 4 bases and J by 0 bases, leaving 19 bases between them. The V gene's germline CDR1 is MNHEY and CDR2 SMNVEV (reference sequence). In nucleotides, the CDR3 is TGTGCCAGCAGTTCCCGGACAGAATTTCCTTATAGCAATCAGCCCCAGCATTTT. The encoded protein is CASSSRTEFPYSNQPQHF.

The J gene is TRBJ2-1, the V gene TRBV15, with TRBD1 matching over 9 bases. CDR3 length: 16 amino acids. CDR1 and CDR2 (germline): LNHNV, YYDKDF (reference sequence). V gave up 2 bases and J gave up 3 bases; unmatched junction bases: 5. The CDR3: CATSRRRQGDYNEQFF. CDR3 DNA sequence: TGTGCCACCAGCAGACGGCGACAGGGGGACTACAATGAGCAGTTCTTC.

The chain joins TRBV4-1 to TRBJ2-2, with a possible D match to TRBD2 (8 bases). The CDR3 totals 19 residues. Trimming removed 4 bases at V and 3 bases at J, with 24 bases between. From germline, CDR1 is MGHRA and CDR2 YSYEKL. CDR3 residues: CASSRIPSGGGADTGELFF. CDR3 sequence (DNA): TGCGCCAGCAGCCGGATACCCTCGGGAGGGGGCGCGGACACCGGGGAGCTGTTTTTT.

The rearrangement uses TRBV10-3 and TRBJ1-6; a possible D gene is TRBD1 (5 bases). The CDR3 is 19 residues long. The germline V gene has CDR1 ENHRY and CDR2 SYGVKD. V shed 4 bases and J shed 9 bases, with 28 bases lying between them. Here the CDR3 reads CAISATGPGLGGLASPLHF. The CDR3 DNA sequence: TGTGCCATCAGTGCCACGGGACCTGGACTGGGGGGGTTGGCTTCACCCCTCCACTTT.

The V and J genes are TRBV12-5 and TRBJ2-1, with TRBD2 matching over 10 bases. J was trimmed by 9 bases and V by 6 bases; bases with no gene match: 8. Per the germline V gene, CDR1 is LGHNT and CDR2 is FRNRAP. This CDR3 has 14 amino acids. CDR3 bases: TGTGCTAGTGGCTCAAGCGGGGGGGCCGGTGAGCAGTTCTTC. Translation gives CASGSSGGAGEQFF. The variable domain in full, with the rest retrieved from reference TRBV12-5 and TRBJ2-1, is DARVTQTPRHKVTEMGQEVTMRCQPILGHNTVFWYRQTMMQGLELLAYFRNRAPLDDSGMPKDRFSAEMPDATLATLKIQPSEPRDSAVYFCASGSSGGAGEQFFGPGTRLTVL.

V and J are TRBV14 and TRBJ2-3, with 7 bases that match TRBD2. The CDR3 extends over 17 amino acids. J was trimmed by 2 bases and V by 0 bases; bases with no gene match: 8. From germline, CDR1 is SGHDN and CDR2 FVKESK. CDR3: CASSQEAGTTITDTQYF. CDR3 DNA: TGTGCCAGCAGCCAAGAAGCGGGGACTACAATCACAGATACGCAGTATTTT.

The J gene is TRBJ2-1, the V gene TRBV6-6, with 7 nucleotides matching TRBD2. This CDR3 has 15 amino acids. From germline, CDR1 is MNHNY and CDR2 SVGAGI (reference sequence). V lost 0 bases to trimming and J lost 7 bases; unmatched junction nucleotides: 6. For the CDR3, the DNA is TGTGCCAGCAGTTACTCGGCTAGCGGAAGGAATGAGCAGTTCTTC. Amino acids: CASSYSASGRNEQFF.

The V gene is TRBV30, the J gene TRBJ2-3; TRBD1 is a possible D gene (5 bases). Germline assignment: CDR1 GTSNPN and CDR2 SVGIG (reference sequence). CDR3 length equals 13 residues. The germline V and J ends were trimmed by 8 bases and 2 bases, with 14 bases remaining between them. This chain's CDR3 is CARQGLPTDTQYF. The CDR3, as DNA: TGTGCCCGCCAGGGTCTTCCCACAGATACGCAGTATTTT.

This sequence joins TRBV6-5 and TRBJ1-2; 9 positions agree with TRBD1. Germline V gives CDR1 MNHEY, CDR2 SVGAGI. V lost 10 bases, J lost 7 bases, and 10 bases stayed unmatched. This CDR3 comprises 13 residues. The CDR3 spells CATKDRGVSGYTF. Written as DNA, the CDR3 is TGTGCCACCAAGGACAGGGGAGTTAGTGGCTACACCTTC.

This chain uses TRBV5-1 with TRBJ1-6; D not certain. The CDR3 covers 15 residues. The V and J ends lost 3 bases and 9 bases respectively, with 16 bases between them. Germline V gene lookup returns CDR1 SGHRS and CDR2 YFSETQ. As DNA, the CDR3 is TGCGCCAGCAGCTCTACGTCAATTTCAGGTTCACCCCTCCACTTT. Translated, it gives CASSSTSISGSPLHF.

The chain joins TRBV5-4 to TRBJ1-2; no definite D call. This CDR3 has 14 residues. CDR1 and CDR2 (germline): SGHNT, YYREEE (reference sequence). V was clipped by 2 bases and J by 0 bases, with 8 bases between them. The CDR3 reads CASSLGGTNYGYTF. The CDR3 DNA sequence: TGTGCCAGCAGCTTAGGCGGGACTAACTATGGCTACACCTTC.

This clone appeared a few times. The V gene is TRBV11-2, the J gene TRBJ2-7; no firm D call. Looked up from germline, CDR1 is SGHAT and CDR2 is FQNNGV. Deletions cut 5 bases from V and 3 bases from J, with 2 bases between. This CDR3 has 10 amino acids. CDR3 sequence reads: CASSRYEQYF. DNA of the CDR3: TGTGCCAGCAGCCGCTACGAGCAGTACTTC. Full variable domain (outside the CDR3, taken from reference TRBV11-2 and TRBJ2-7): EAGVAQSPRYKIIEKRQSVAFWCNPISGHATLYWYQQILGQGPKLLIQFQNNGVVDDSQLPKDRFSAERLKGVDSTLKIQPAKLEDSAVYLCASSRYEQYFGPGTRLTVT.

The chain is built from TRBV7-9 and TRBJ1-1; tentatively, D is TRBD1 (5 bases). With 6 bases removed from V and 1 base from J, the gap between germline ends came to 9 bases. Germline CDR1 is SEHNR and CDR2 is FQNEAQ (reference sequence). The CDR3 covers 13 residues. CDR3 DNA sequence: TGTGCCAGCAGGACCACAGGGAACACTGAAGCTTTCTTT. Translating it yields CASRTTGNTEAFF.

The chain has TRBV2 and TRBJ2-7, with 7 bases matching TRBD1. With V trimmed by 8 bases and J by 1 base, 5 bases remained unmatched. The CDR3 length is 13 residues. The germline CDR1 and CDR2 sequences are SNHLY and FYNNEI. The CDR3 region is CASGRDRSYEQYF. As DNA, the CDR3 is TGTGCCAGCGGTCGGGACAGATCCTACGAGCAGTACTTC.

A word on this clone: Other DNA sequences in the same sample also yield this CDR3. This chain links TRBV2 with TRBJ1-2; D might be TRBD1 (5 bases). Trimming removed 6 bases at V and 2 bases at J, with 10 bases between. The CDR3 covers 13 residues. Looked up from germline, CDR1 is SNHLY and CDR2 is FYNNEI. CDR3 sequence (DNA): TGTGCCAGCAGCCGGGACTCAAACTATGGCTACACCTTC. Translation: CASSRDSNYGYTF.

This chain links TRBV2 with TRBJ2-2; the D is unclear. This CDR3 has 14 residues. Germline values: CDR1 SNHLY, CDR2 FYNNEI. Trimming pared 8 bases from V and 1 base from J, leaving 11 bases between. The CDR3 bases are TGTGCCAGCCATGGGCCCGAGAACACCGGGGAGCTGTTTTTT. Protein: CASHGPENTGELFF.

This chain links TRBV11-2 with TRBJ2-1; 7 nucleotides line up with TRBD1. From germline, CDR1 is SGHAT and CDR2 FQNNGV. The CDR3 is 14 amino acids. V was clipped by 3 bases and J by 5 bases; unmatched bases: 4. The CDR3 region is CASSFYRGNNEQFF. Here the CDR3 DNA reads TGTGCCAGCAGCTTTTACAGGGGCAACAATGAGCAGTTCTTC.

This rearrangement joins TRBV27 to TRBJ2-3, with 8 bases lining up with TRBD2. The CDR3 consists of 16 residues. J was trimmed by 1 base and V by 3 bases; bases with no gene match: 6. Germline V gene sequence: CDR1 MNHEY, CDR2 SMNVEV (reference sequence). The CDR3 loop reads CASSLARGVGTDTQYF. Written as DNA, the CDR3 is TGTGCCAGCAGTTTGGCGCGGGGGGTAGGCACAGATACGCAGTATTTT.